A single T cell receptor beta chain is shown here with its context. This sample was included in a study of blood T cell repertoires in COVID-19. About the study: The United States, Italy and Spain provided the acute and convalescent COVID-19 samples.

Methods used by the authors: Estimation of nucleated cell counts relied on the amplification of reference gene primers. Generated by immunoSEQ multiplex PCR, the TCRdb table keeps only in-frame clones and is missing some. The V and J calls and clone size are taken from that table; D and trimming were inferred from the DNA. The repertoire has roughly 360,000 clones, about four fifths of them found once; the top ten carry 0.85% to 1.2%. In germline, CDR1 is MNHNS, CDR2 SASEGT. This CDR3 has 14 residues. The germline V and J ends were trimmed by 3 bases and 4 bases, with 9 bases remaining between them. The sequence came from a human donor with acute or convalescent COVID-19. The donor label of this sample is uncertain. Sequences were obtained from peripheral blood. The chain links TRBV6-1 to TRBJ1-4; maybe TRBD1 (6 bases). The CDR3 DNA sequence: TGTGCCAGCAGTGACAGGGGTTATAATGAAAAACTGTTTTTT. Translating gives CASSDRGYNEKLFF.